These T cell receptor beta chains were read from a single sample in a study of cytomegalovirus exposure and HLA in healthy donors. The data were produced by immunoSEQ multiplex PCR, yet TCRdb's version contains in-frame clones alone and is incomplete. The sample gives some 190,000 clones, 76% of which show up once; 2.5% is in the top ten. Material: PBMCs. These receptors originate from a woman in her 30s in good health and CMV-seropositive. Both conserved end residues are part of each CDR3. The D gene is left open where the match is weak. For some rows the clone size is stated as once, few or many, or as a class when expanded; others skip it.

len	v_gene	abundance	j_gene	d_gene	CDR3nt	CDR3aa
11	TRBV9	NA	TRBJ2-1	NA	TGTGCCAGCAGCGTAGATAGAGAGCAGTTCTTC	CASSVDREQFF
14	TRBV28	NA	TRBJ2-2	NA	TGTGCCAGCAGTTCCTTCAGGTGGACCGGGGAGCTGTTTTTT	CASSSFRWTGELFF
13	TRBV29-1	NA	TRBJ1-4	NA	TGCAGCGTAGCGACAGGATTTACTGAAAAACTGTTTTTT	CSVATGFTEKLFF
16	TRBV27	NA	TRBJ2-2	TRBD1	TGTGCCAGCAGCCCCAGACAGGGGACCTACACCGGGGAGCTGTTTTTT	CASSPRQGTYTGELFF
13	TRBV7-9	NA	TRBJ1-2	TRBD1	TGTGCCAGCAGCTCCCGGACAGGGGATGGCTACACCTTC	CASSSRTGDGYTF
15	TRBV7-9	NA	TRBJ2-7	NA	TGTGCCAGCAGCTCCCAGACCGGGAGTTCCTACGAGCAGTACTTC	CASSSQTGSSYEQYF
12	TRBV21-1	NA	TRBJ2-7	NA	TGTGCCAGCATGTCGGGGGTGTACGAGCAGTACTTC	CASMSGVYEQYF
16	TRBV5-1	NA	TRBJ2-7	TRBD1	TGCGCCAGCAGCCCGAGTCAACAGGGGCGCTCCTACGAGCAGTACTTC	CASSPSQQGRSYEQYF
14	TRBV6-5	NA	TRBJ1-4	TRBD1	TGTGCCAGCAGCCTCGGACAGGATAATGAAAAACTGTTTTTT	CASSLGQDNEKLFF
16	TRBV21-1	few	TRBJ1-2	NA	TGTGCCAGCAGCAAAGGGAAAACAGACCCTAACTATGGCTACACCTTC	CASSKGKTDPNYGYTF
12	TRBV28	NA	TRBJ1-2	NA	TGTGCCAGCAGTTTATCAGGGTATGACTACACCTTC	CASSLSGYDYTF
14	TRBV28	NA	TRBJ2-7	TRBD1	TGTGCCAGCAGTCGAGGACAGGTGAGCTACGAGCAGTACTTC	CASSRGQVSYEQYF
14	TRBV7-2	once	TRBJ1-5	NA	TGTGCCAGCAGCTTATCGAGGAAGGATCAGCCCCAGCATTTT	CASSLSRKDQPQHF
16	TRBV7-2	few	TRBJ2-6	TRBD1	TGTGCCAGCAGCTTTACAGGGGCGAGGGGGGCCAACGTCCTGACTTTC	CASSFTGARGANVLTF
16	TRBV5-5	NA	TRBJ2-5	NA	TGTGCCAGCAGCTTGGTGCCCTTGGCAGGGGAAGAGACCCAGTACTTC	CASSLVPLAGEETQYF
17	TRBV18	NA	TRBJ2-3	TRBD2	TGTGCCAGCTCACCCGGACCGGGACTAGGGATGGCAGATACGCAGTATTTT	CASSPGPGLGMADTQYF
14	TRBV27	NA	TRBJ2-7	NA	TGTGCCAGCAGCCTAGGACAGAACCACTACGAGCAGTACTTC	CASSLGQNHYEQYF
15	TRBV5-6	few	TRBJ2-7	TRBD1	TGTGCCAGCAGCTTGAGGACAGGGATCTCCTACGAGCAGTACTTC	CASSLRTGISYEQYF
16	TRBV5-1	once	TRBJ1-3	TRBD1	TGCGCCAGCAGCTTGGGACAGGGGCCATCTGGAAACACCATATATTTT	CASSLGQGPSGNTIYF
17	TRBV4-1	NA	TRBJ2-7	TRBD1	TGCGCCAGCAGCCAAGTTCTCGACGCGGACAGGGCCTACGAGCAGTACTTC	CASSQVLDADRAYEQYF
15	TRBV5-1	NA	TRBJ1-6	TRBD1	TGCGCCAGCAGCTTGGCAGAGGGGGCGAATTCACCCCTCCACTTT	CASSLAEGANSPLHF
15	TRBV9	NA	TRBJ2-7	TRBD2	TGTGCCAGCAGCGCGACTAGCGGGGGGGCCTACGAGCAGTACTTC	CASSATSGGAYEQYF
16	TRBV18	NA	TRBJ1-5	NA	TGTGCCAGCTCATCGAACTCGGGAGCTTTGAGTCAGCCCCAGCATTTT	CASSSNSGALSQPQHF
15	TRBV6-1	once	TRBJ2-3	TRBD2	TGTGCCAGCAGCCAGCGGGGGGGCTGGATAGATACGCAGTATTTT	CASSQRGGWIDTQYF
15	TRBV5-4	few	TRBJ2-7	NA	TGTGCCAGCAGCGAAACAGGCCGCCCCCCCTACGAGCAGTACTTC	CASSETGRPPYEQYF
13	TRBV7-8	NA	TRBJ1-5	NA	TGTGCCAGCAGCTACAGGGTTGATCAGCCCCAGCATTTT	CASSYRVDQPQHF
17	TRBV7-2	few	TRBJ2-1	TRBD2	TGTGCCAGCAGCTTGGCGACTAGCTCCAGCTCCTACAATGAGCAGTTCTTC	CASSLATSSSSYNEQFF
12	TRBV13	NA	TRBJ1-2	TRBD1	TGTGCCAGCAGCCCCCGACAGGGAGGCTACACCTTC	CASSPRQGGYTF
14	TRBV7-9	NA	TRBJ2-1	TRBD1	TGTGCCAGCAGCTCCCGGACAGGGATAAATGAGCAGTTCTTC	CASSSRTGINEQFF
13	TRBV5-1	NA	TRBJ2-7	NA	TGCGCCAGCAGCTTAGACGACAGGTACGAGCAGTACTTC	CASSLDDRYEQYF
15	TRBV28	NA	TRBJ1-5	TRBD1	TGTGCCAGCAGCACGGGACAGGGGAGCAATCAGCCCCAGCATTTT	CASSTGQGSNQPQHF
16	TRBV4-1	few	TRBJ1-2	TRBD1	TGCGCCAGCAGCCAAGGGGCAGGGGGCGCAGACTATGGCTACACCTTC	CASSQGAGGADYGYTF
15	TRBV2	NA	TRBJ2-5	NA	TGTGCCAGCAGCCTTTGGCAGGCAGTCCAAGAGACCCAGTACTTC	CASSLWQAVQETQYF
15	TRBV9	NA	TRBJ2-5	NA	TGTGCCAGCAGCGTAAATCCAGGGTGGGGAGAGACCCAGTACTTC	CASSVNPGWGETQYF
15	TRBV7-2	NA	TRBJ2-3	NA	TGTGCCAGCAGCTTCGGTGGTCCTAGCACAGATACGCAGTATTTT	CASSFGGPSTDTQYF
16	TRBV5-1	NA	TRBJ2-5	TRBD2	TGCGCCAGCAGCTTGGCCCCACTAGCGGGGGGAGAGACCCAGTACTTC	CASSLAPLAGGETQYF
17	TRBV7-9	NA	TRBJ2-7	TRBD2	TGTGCCAGCGATGGGCTAGCGGGGGGCGCAAACTCCTACGAGCAGTACTTC	CASDGLAGGANSYEQYF
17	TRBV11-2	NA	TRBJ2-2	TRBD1	TGTGCCAGCAGCCTCCTAATGCAGGGGGCGAGCACCGGGGAGCTGTTTTTT	CASSLLMQGASTGELFF
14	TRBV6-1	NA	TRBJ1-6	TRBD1	TGTGCCAGCAGTGAGCAGGGGGCTAATTCACCCCTCCACTTT	CASSEQGANSPLHF
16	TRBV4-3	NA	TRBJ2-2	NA	TGCGCCAGCAGCCGAACCGCCGGGGGGAACACCGGGGAGCTGTTTTTT	CASSRTAGGNTGELFF
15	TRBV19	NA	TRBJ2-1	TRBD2	TGTGCCACCCAGTATCGGGGGGGCCTTTACAATGAGCAGTTCTTC	CATQYRGGLYNEQFF
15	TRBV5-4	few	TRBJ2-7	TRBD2	TGTGCCAGCAGCTTGAGGGCGGGGGAACGTTACGAGCAGTACTTC	CASSLRAGERYEQYF
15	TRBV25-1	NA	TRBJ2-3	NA	TGTGCCAGCAGTGAATACAGGGGAAGCACAGATACGCAGTATTTT	CASSEYRGSTDTQYF
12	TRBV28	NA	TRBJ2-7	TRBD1	TGTGCCAGCGGGACAGCTGATTACGAGCAGTACTTC	CASGTADYEQYF
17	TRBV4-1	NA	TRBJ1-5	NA	TGCGCCAGCAGCCAAGATCTAGCTTCGAGGGGCAATCAGCCCCAGCATTTT	CASSQDLASRGNQPQHF
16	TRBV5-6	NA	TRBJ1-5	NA	TGTGCCAGCAGCTTTTCGTCAGGGATCCGCAATCAGCCCCAGCATTTT	CASSFSSGIRNQPQHF
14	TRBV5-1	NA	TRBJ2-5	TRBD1	TGCGCCAGCAGCTGGGACAGGGAGTCGGAGACCCAGTACTTC	CASSWDRESETQYF
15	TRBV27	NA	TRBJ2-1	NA	TGTGCCACTACAGGTGGCTCTAGCTCCTACAATGAGCAGTTCTTC	CATTGGSSSYNEQFF